The entry below describes one T cell receptor (beta chain). As yet, its antigen is unknown. Sequencing was performed with immunoSEQ multiplex PCR; in TCRdb, only in-frame clones are kept and a portion is missing. The sample yields about 44,000 clones, about 90% seen once. Germline V lookup: CDR1 MGHRA, CDR2 YSYEKL. With V trimmed by 4 bases and J by 5 bases, 13 bases remained unmatched. This CDR3 comprises 16 residues. These data originate in a study of OX40 agonist ivuxolimab in advanced cancers. At cycle 4 day 1, cycle 7 day 1, and baseline, blood was sampled. Whole-study results and caveats: On average, CD8+ T cells had more expanded clones than CD4+.

This sequence originates from an adult with an advanced solid tumor such as melanoma, head and neck, liver or kidney cancer. The gene calls are TRBV4-1 and TRBJ1-2; 7 positions agree with TRBD1. The sequencing used CD4+ or CD8+ T cells sorted from blood, collected in a trial of the OX40 agonist ivuxolimab. The DNA for the CDR3 is TGCGCCAGCAGCCCCAGGGACAGCGACCCTCGGTATGGCTACACCTTC. This translates into CASSPRDSDPRYGYTF.